The 6 T cell receptor beta chains presented below share a single source sample, sequenced in a study of a mutant IDH1 vaccine in newly diagnosed glioma. Antigens for these TCRs are unknown. Time point described: week 35, safety follow-up. Each dose of the vaccine consisted of 300 ug of mutant IDH1 20-mer peptide, with topical imiquimod. TCRdb keeps only in-frame clones here, not all; method: immunoSEQ multiplex PCR. The sample lists roughly 25,000 clones; roughly 83% were seen once. The specimen comprised PBMCs, sampled from a glioma patient whose treatment included an IDH1 peptide vaccine. All receptors come from a young man with glioma.

V is TRBV30 and J is TRBJ1-1; 7 bases agree with TRBD1. Trimming cost V 2 bases and J 11 bases; bases outside gene matches: 8. There are 12 residues in the CDR3. The V gene's germline CDR1 is GTSNPN and CDR2 SVGIG (reference sequence). The CDR3 region is CAWSRDRAEAFF. The CDR3 DNA reads as TGTGCCTGGAGTCGCGACAGGGCAGAGGCTTTCTTT.

The chain joins TRBV5-5 to TRBJ2-7; D remains ambiguous. Germline assignment: CDR1 SGHKS and CDR2 YYEKEE (reference sequence). CDR3 length: 12 residues. V was pared by 1 base and J by 7 bases, with 9 bases between. The CDR3 DNA follows: TGTGCCAGCAGCTTGCCACCTCTTGAGCAGTACTTC. It specifies CASSLPPLEQYF.

This sequence joins TRBV5-1 and TRBJ2-1; D tentatively reads TRBD1 or TRBD2 (5 bases each). Germline V lookup: CDR1 SGHRS, CDR2 YFSETQ. The length of the CDR3 is 14 residues. V dropped 1 base and J dropped 6 bases, with 11 bases sitting between them. This CDR3 is CASSLFTGRNEQFF. CDR3 DNA: TGCGCCAGCAGCTTGTTTACGGGGCGCAATGAGCAGTTCTTC.

The chain uses TRBV6-6 and TRBJ1-5; D remains ambiguous. Germline CDR1 reads MNHNY; CDR2 reads SVGAGI (reference sequence). The CDR3 sequence is 12 residues long. V was shortened by 3 bases and J by 8 bases, with 8 bases between the two germline ends. The CDR3, as DNA: TGTGCCAGCAGTTATATGGGCGAGCCCCAGCATTTT. It translates to CASSYMGEPQHF.

The rearrangement uses TRBV10-3 and TRBJ2-3; TRBD2 might be the D (5 bases). The germline V and J ends were trimmed by 0 bases and 1 base, with 8 bases remaining between them. The CDR3 is made up of 15 amino acids. Germline V lookup: CDR1 ENHRY, CDR2 SYGVKD. CDR3: CAISESRDGTDTQYF. DNA for the CDR3: TGTGCCATCAGTGAGTCGAGGGATGGCACAGATACGCAGTATTTT.

The chain uses TRBV11-1 and TRBJ1-1, with TRBD1 as a possible D gene (6 bases). The CDR3 has 15 amino acids. V was cut by 4 bases and J by 5 bases, with 17 bases left in between. Germline CDR1 is SGHAT and CDR2 is FQDESV (reference sequence). The CDR3 DNA is TGTGCCAGCAGCTCATCTTCAGGGGAAAGGACTGAAGCTTTCTTT. This gives the protein CASSSSSGERTEAFF.